This TCR beta chain was recovered during a study of blood T cell repertoires in COVID-19. As for the study in general: T cells, B-cell-depleted T cells, or PBMCs provided the cDNA or gDNA that served as material.

The CDR3 extends over 11 amino acids. Germline V gives CDR1 SGHTA, CDR2 FQGTGA. The ends were cut back, 6 bases at V and 8 bases at J, with 8 bases in the middle. Generated by immunoSEQ multiplex PCR, the TCRdb table keeps only in-frame clones and is missing some. The sample has some 190,000 clones, 84% seen once. The chain carries TRBV7-3 and TRBJ2-1; tentatively, D is TRBD2 (6 bases). The specimen sequenced was peripheral blood. The source is a woman in her seventies with active or convalescent COVID-19. CDR3 coding DNA: TGTGCCAGCAGTTGGAGGGATGAGCAGTTCTTC. Its translation: CASSWRDEQFF.